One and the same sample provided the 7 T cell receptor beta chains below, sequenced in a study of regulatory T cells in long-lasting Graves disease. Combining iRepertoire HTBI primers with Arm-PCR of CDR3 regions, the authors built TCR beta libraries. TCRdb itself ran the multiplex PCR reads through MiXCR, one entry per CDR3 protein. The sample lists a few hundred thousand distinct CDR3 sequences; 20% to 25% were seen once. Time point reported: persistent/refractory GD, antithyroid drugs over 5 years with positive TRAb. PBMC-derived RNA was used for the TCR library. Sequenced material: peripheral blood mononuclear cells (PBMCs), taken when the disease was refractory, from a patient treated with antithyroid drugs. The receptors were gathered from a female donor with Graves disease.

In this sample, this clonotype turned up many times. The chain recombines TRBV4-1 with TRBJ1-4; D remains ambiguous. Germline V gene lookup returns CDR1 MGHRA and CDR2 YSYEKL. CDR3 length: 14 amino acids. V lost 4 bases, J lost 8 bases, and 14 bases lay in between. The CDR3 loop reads CASSRETQREKLFF. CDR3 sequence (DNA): TGCGCCAGCAGCCGGGAAACACAGCGGGAAAAACTGTTTTTT.

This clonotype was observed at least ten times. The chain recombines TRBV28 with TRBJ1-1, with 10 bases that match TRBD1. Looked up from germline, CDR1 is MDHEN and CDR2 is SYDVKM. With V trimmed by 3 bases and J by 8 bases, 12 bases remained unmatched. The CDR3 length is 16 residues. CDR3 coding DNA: TGTGCCAGCAGTTTTCGCGGGACAGGGGCTGGTCGGGAAGCTTTCTTT. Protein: CASSFRGTGAGREAFF.

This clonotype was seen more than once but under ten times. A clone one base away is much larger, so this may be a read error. CDR3 protein: CASGGGTGTRTYEQYF. CDR3 bases: TGTGCCAGCGGCGGGGGGACCGGGACACGAACCTACGAGCAGTACTTC. The rearrangement joins TRBV2 to TRBJ2-7; TRBD2 matches at 8 bases. CDR1 and CDR2 (germline): SNHLY, FYNNEI. V lost 8 bases and J lost 2; bases outside the gene matches: 14. The CDR3 is 16 amino acids.

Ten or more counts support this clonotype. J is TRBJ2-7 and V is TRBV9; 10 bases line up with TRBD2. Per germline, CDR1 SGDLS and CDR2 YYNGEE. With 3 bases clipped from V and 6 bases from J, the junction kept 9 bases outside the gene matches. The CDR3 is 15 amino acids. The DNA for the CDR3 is TGTGCCAGCAGCGGAGAAGCCGGGACTAGCGTCGAGCAGTACTTC. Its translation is CASSGEAGTSVEQYF.

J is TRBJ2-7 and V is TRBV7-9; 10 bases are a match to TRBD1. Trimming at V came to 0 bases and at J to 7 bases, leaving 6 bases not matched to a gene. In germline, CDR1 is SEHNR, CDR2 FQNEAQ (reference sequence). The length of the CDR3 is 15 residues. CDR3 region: CASSLARQGAEEQYF. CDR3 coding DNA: TGTGCCAGCAGCTTAGCCAGACAGGGGGCGGAGGAGCAGTACTTC.

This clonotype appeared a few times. DNA of the CDR3: TGTGCCAGCAGTTTATTACTGGACTCGACCTCCTACGAGCAGTACTTC. This encodes CASSLLLDSTSYEQYF. The chain links TRBV28 to TRBJ2-7, with a tentative D call TRBD2 (5 bases). The ends were cut back, 1 base at V and 0 bases at J, with 13 bases in the middle. Germline CDR1 reads MDHEN; CDR2 reads SYDVKM. This CDR3 spans 16 amino acids.

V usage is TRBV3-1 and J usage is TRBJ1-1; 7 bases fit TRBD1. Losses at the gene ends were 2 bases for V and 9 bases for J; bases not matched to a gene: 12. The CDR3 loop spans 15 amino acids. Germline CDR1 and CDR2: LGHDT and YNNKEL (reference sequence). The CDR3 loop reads CASSQTYDRAGQAFF. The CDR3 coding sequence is TGTGCCAGCAGCCAAACCTATGACAGGGCTGGGCAAGCTTTCTTT.